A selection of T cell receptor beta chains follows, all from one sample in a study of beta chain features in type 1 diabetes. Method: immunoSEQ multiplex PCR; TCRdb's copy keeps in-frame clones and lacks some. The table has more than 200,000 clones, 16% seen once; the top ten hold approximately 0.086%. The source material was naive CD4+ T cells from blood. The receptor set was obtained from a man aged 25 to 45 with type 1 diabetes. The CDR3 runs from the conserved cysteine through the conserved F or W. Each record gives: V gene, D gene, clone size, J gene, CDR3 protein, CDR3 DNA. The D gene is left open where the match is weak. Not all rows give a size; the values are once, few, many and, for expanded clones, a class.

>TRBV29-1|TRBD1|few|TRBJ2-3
CSVEGQGLKGTQYF
TGCAGCGTTGAGGGACAGGGGCTAAAGGGTACGCAGTATTTT
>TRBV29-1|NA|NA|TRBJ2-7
CSVVRGYRDSTGYEQYF
TGCAGCGTGGTCAGGGGGTACCGGGACTCCACCGGCTACGAGCAGTACTTC
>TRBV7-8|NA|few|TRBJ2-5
CASTTTGGQETQYF
TGTGCCAGCACCACGACAGGCGGACAAGAGACCCAGTACTTC
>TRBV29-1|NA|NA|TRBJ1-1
CSVFPIGTEAFF
TGCAGCGTTTTCCCAATTGGCACTGAAGCTTTCTTT
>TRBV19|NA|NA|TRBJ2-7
CASSIQGGYEQYF
TGTGCCAGTAGTATTCAAGGGGGCTACGAGCAGTACTTC
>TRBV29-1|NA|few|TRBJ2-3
CSVQGTDTQYF
TGCAGCGTCCAGGGGACAGATACGCAGTATTTT
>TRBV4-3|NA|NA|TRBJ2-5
CASSQGTGPLETQYF
TGCGCCAGCAGCCAAGGCACAGGTCCGCTGGAGACCCAGTACTTC
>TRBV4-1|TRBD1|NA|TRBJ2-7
CASSQGQGPSYEQYF
TGCGCCAGCAGCCAAGGACAGGGCCCTTCCTACGAGCAGTACTTC
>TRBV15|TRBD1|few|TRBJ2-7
CATSSGTESSYEQYF
TGTGCCACCAGCAGTGGGACAGAAAGTTCCTACGAGCAGTACTTC
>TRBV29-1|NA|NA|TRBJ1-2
CSVGQSSNYGYTF
TGCAGCGTTGGCCAAAGCTCTAACTATGGCTACACCTTC
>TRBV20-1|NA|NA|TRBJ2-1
CSARPDGEQFF
TGCAGTGCTAGACCGGACGGTGAGCAGTTCTTC
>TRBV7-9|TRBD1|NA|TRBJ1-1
CASSGPGTARTEAFF
TGTGCCAGCAGCGGTCCCGGGACAGCACGCACTGAAGCTTTCTTT
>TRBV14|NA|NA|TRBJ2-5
CASSSARGAKTQYF
TGTGCCAGCAGCTCAGCACGCGGGGCTAAGACCCAGTACTTC
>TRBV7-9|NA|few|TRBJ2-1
CASTKLSEQFF
TGTGCCAGCACCAAATTAAGTGAGCAGTTCTTC
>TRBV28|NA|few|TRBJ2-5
CASSLTGTPAREYF
TGTGCCAGCAGTCTCACCGGGACCCCCGCAAGAGAGTACTTC
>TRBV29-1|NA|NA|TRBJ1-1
CSPEGQPRGTEAFF
TGCAGCCCTGAAGGACAGCCGAGGGGCACTGAAGCTTTCTTT
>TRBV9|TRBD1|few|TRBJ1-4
CASSVRQGDEKLFF
TGTGCCAGCAGCGTAAGACAGGGGGACGAAAAACTGTTTTTT